This T cell receptor beta chain is from a study of T cell responses to AZD1222 COVID-19 vaccine. Assay: immunoSEQ multiplex PCR; the TCRdb copy retains only in-frame clones and omits some. The data show 95,000 to 150,000 clones, roughly 87% seen once. CDR3 size: 14 residues. Trimming pared 6 bases from V and 2 bases from J, leaving 13 bases between. Germline CDR1 reads KGHSH; CDR2 reads LQKENI. Regarding the study as a whole: Dominant at 160-218 and 743-854, vaccine-associated CD4 TCRs also spanned spike.

Note on this clone: Its antigen is not known.

The chain joins TRBV18 to TRBJ1-2, with D perhaps TRBD1 (6 bases). Sequencing used peripheral blood, obtained on day 0 of AZD1222 vaccination. This TCR was recovered from an adult in good health. The CDR3 is CASSLDQGNYGYTF. The CDR3 DNA follows: TGTGCCAGCTCCCTCGATCAGGGGAACTATGGCTACACCTTC.